Listed below are T cell receptor beta chains from one sample, sequenced in a study of immune evolution from preneoplasia to lung adenocarcinoma. TCRdb's copy holds only in-frame clones and misses some; the assay was immunoSEQ multiplex PCR. Of roughly 2,800 clones listed, roughly 90% are singletons. Sequenced material: FFPE adjacent normal lung tissue. These receptors were obtained from a person aged 70 to 85 with lung adenocarcinoma. CDR3s include the opening cysteine and the closing phenylalanine or tryptophan. D genes are given only for firm matches.

D gene	V gene	J gene	CDR3 length	CDR3 protein	CDR3 DNA
.	TRBV28	TRBJ2-1	14	CASSGVSSYNEQFF	TGTGCCAGCAGCGGGGTGAGCTCCTACAATGAGCAGTTCTTC
TRBD2	TRBV7-2	TRBJ2-3	15	CASSRTSGETDTQYF	TGTGCCAGCAGCCGGACTAGCGGGGAGACAGATACGCAGTATTTT
.	TRBV19	TRBJ2-7	14	CASSIGSGGAEQYF	TGTGCCAGTAGTATTGGGAGTGGTGGGGCCGAGCAGTACTTC
.	TRBV6-5	TRBJ1-1	14	CASSYPGENTEAFF	TGTGCCAGCAGTTACCCGGGAGAGAACACTGAAGCTTTCTTT
.	TRBV15	TRBJ2-5	13	CATSQFGGETQYF	TGTGCCACCAGCCAGTTTGGAGGCGAGACCCAGTACTTC
.	TRBV27	TRBJ1-2	18	CASSLWGNRELANYGYTF	TGTGCCAGCAGTTTATGGGGGAACAGGGAATTAGCTAACTATGGCTACACCTTC
.	TRBV12-2	TRBJ2-7	18	CASRLRPAPPDLRLEQYF	TGTGCAAGTCGCTTGCGCCCCGCCCCGCCCGATCTTCGGTTGGAGCAGTACTTC
.	TRBV11-3	TRBJ2-3	16	CASSLGVSPSTDTQYF	TGTGCCAGCAGCTTAGGGGTAAGCCCTAGCACAGATACGCAGTATTTT
TRBD2	TRBV30	TRBJ2-1	15	CAWSFGGVNYNEQFF	TGTGCCTGGAGCTTTGGGGGGGTGAACTACAATGAGCAGTTCTTC
.	TRBV20-1	TRBJ1-2	11	CSVPGAVGYTF	TGCAGTGTGCCGGGGGCGGTTGGCTACACCTTC
.	TRBV5-6	TRBJ1-5	13	CASSFGPYQPQHF	TGTGCCAGCAGCTTTGGACCCTATCAGCCCCAGCATTTT
.	TRBV9	TRBJ2-3	15	CASSVQGGWTDTQYF	TGTGCCAGCAGCGTCCAGGGAGGATGGACAGATACGCAGTATTTT
.	TRBV7-7	TRBJ2-5	13	CASSPDRQETQYF	TGTGCTAGCAGCCCCGACAGACAAGAGACCCAGTACTTC
.	TRBV29-1	TRBJ1-2	11	CSDHRAGGYTF	TGCAGCGACCACAGGGCGGGTGGCTACACCTTC
.	TRBV29-1	TRBJ2-2	15	CSVCTGTPNTGELFF	TGCAGCGTCTGCACCGGGACACCGAACACCGGGGAGCTGTTTTTT
.	TRBV28	TRBJ2-7	11	CASSLANEQYF	TGTGCCAGCAGTTTAGCAAACGAGCAGTACTTC